This paragraph reports one T cell receptor (beta chain). Libraries were prepared by immunoSEQ multiplex PCR; TCRdb keeps only in-frame clonotypes and omits some of them. The sample holds about 26,000 clones; about 80% are singletons and the top ten take under 0.85%. The data are from a study of memory CD4+ T cells and cytomegalovirus serostatus. The sort gate was single viable CD3+CD4+CD8-CD45RO+ cells for memory CD4+ T cells. In germline, CDR1 is SEHNR, CDR2 FQNEAQ (reference sequence). The CDR3 totals 15 residues. Trimming left V 7 bases short and J 0 bases short, with 15 bases between. This sequence was found in an adult in good health and CMV-seronegative. Sequencing was carried out using memory CD4+ T cells from blood. V usage is TRBV7-9 and J usage is TRBJ1-1, with D uncertain. In nucleotides, the CDR3 is TGTGCCAGCACTTCACCATTGGGTATGAACACTGAAGCTTTCTTT. It translates to CASTSPLGMNTEAFF.